The subject of this entry is one TCR beta chain. Its antigen is not identified. V was clipped by 6 bases and J by 10 bases, with 13 bases between them. The CDR3 spans 13 residues. The germline V gene encodes CDR1 SNHLY and CDR2 FYNNEI. PCR primers comprised 60 Vbeta and 13 Jbeta primers. The data were produced by immunoSEQ multiplex PCR, yet TCRdb's version contains in-frame clones alone and is incomplete. The data hold about 240,000 clones, with 85% observed a single time. This sample was included in a study of cytomegalovirus exposure and HLA in healthy donors. Overall study results and limits: Trimming of TCR beta V- and J-genes showed a link, identified in a later analysis, to a missense DCLRE1C variant. V segments that were indistinguishable, TRBV6-2 and TRBV6-3 among them, were omitted from analysis. A later analysis linked around 17,000 TCR beta sequences to HLA alleles at 0.05 false discovery rate.

The rearrangement joins TRBV2 to TRBJ1-6; D possibly corresponds to TRBD1 (6 bases). Specimen: PBMCs. The sequence derives from a girl between 2 and 10 years old in good health and CMV-seronegative. The CDR3 is CASRGGRGSPLHF. The CDR3 coding sequence is TGTGCCAGCAGGGGGGGGCGCGGGTCACCCCTCCACTTT.